This T cell receptor (beta chain) was identified during a study of blood T cell repertoires in COVID-19. Study-wide background: Samples of COVID-19 (acute and convalescent) were obtained from the United States, Italy and Spain. PBMCs, B-cell-depleted T cells, or T cells were the source of the cDNA or gDNA that made up the material.

The CDR3 consists of 16 residues. The germline V gene encodes CDR1 MNHNS and CDR2 SASEGT. V lost 4 bases and J 5 bases, leaving 20 bases between the germline ends. Original methodology: Researchers report that nucleated cell counts were estimated from reference gene primer amplification. Profiling relied on immunoSEQ multiplex PCR, and the TCRdb table lists in-frame clones only, not all of them. That table gives V, J and clone size, and the DNA gave D and trimming. Seen here are 70,000 to 95,000 clones, about 89% observed once, and the top ten hold 2.5% to 3%. Source material: peripheral blood. The V and J genes are TRBV6-1 and TRBJ2-5; possibly TRBD2 for D (7 bases). The sequence derives from a man in his fifties or sixties with COVID-19, enrolled during active disease. The CDR3 is CASSVLGGGGAETQYF. The CDR3 DNA sequence: TGTGCCAGCAGTGTCCTGGGAGGGGGTGGCGCCGAGACCCAGTACTTC.